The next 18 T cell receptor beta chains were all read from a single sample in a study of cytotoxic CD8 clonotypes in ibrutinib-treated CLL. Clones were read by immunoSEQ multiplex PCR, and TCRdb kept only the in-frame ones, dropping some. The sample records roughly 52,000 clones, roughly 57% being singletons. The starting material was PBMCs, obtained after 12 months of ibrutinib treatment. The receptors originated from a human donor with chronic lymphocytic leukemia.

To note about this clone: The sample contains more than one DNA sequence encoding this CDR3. The CDR3 region is CASSFSGRTYNEQFF. In DNA, the CDR3 is TGTGCCAGCAGTTTTAGCGGGAGAACCTACAATGAGCAGTTCTTC. This chain uses TRBV27 with TRBJ2-1, with 9 bases fitting TRBD2. The V gene end was trimmed by 3 bases and the J gene end by 2 bases; junction bases not matched to a gene: 2. The germline CDR1 and CDR2 sequences are MNHEY and SMNVEV (reference sequence). This CDR3 contains 15 residues.

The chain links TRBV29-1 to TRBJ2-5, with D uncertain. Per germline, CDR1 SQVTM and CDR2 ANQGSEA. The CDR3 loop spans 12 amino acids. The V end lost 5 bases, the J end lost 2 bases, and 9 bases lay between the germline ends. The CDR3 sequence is CSVLSRQETQYF. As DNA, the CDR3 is TGCAGCGTTCTCTCGCGTCAAGAGACCCAGTACTTC.

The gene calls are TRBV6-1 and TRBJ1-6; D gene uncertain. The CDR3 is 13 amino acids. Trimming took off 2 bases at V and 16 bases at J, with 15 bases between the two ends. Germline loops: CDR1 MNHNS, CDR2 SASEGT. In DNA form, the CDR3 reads TGTGCCAGCAGTGAAAGTCAGGCGTCCAGGCTCCACTTT. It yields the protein CASSESQASRLHF.

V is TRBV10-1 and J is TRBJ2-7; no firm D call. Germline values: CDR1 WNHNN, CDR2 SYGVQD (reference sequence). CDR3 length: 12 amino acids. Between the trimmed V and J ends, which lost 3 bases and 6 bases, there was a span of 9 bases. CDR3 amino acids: CASSDASGEQYF. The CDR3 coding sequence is TGCGCCAGCAGTGATGCATCTGGCGAGCAGTACTTC.

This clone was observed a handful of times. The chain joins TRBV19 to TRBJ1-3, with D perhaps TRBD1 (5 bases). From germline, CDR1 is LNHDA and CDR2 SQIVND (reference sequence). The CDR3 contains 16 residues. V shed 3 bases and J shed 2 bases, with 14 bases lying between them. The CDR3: CASSIGGTAPGNTIYF. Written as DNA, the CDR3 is TGTGCCAGTAGTATTGGAGGGACGGCCCCTGGAAACACCATATATTTT.

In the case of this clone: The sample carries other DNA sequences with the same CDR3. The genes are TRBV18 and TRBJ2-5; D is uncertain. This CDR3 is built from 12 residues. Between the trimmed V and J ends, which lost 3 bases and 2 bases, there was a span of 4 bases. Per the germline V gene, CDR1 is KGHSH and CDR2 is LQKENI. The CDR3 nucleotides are TGTGCCAGCTCACCGGGGCAAGAGACCCAGTACTTC. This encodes CASSPGQETQYF.

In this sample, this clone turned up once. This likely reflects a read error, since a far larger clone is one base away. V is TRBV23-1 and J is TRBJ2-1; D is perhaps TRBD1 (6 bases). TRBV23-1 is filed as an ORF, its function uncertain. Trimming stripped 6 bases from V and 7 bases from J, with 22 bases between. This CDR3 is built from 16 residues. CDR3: CASSQDTQSQGNEQFF. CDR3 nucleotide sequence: TGCGCCAGCAGCCAAGATACACAGTCTCAGGGGAATGAGCAGTTCTTC.

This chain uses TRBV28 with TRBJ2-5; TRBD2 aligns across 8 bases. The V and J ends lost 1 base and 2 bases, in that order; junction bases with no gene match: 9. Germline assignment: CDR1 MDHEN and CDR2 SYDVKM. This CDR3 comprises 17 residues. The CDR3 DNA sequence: TGTGCCAGCAGTTTATCCGGACTAGCCTCGAATCAAGAGACCCAGTACTTC. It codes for CASSLSGLASNQETQYF.

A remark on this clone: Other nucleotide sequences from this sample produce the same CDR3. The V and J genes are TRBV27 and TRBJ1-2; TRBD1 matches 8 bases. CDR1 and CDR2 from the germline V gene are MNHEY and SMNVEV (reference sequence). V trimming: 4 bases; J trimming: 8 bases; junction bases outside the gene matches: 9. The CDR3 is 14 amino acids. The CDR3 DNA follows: TGTGCCAGCAGTTGGGACAGGTCCTTGAGGGGCTACACCTTC. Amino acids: CASSWDRSLRGYTF.

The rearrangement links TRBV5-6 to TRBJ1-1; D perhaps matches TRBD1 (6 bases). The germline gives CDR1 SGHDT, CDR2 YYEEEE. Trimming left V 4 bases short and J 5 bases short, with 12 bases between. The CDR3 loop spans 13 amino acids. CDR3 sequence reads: CASSLQGQTEAFF. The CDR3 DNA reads TGTGCCAGCAGCCTTCAGGGGCAAACTGAAGCTTTCTTT.

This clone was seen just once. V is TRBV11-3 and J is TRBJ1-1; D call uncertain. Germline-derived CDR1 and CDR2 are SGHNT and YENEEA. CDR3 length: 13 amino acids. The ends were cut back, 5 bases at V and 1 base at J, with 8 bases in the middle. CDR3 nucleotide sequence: TGTGCCAGCAGCCGAGAAGAGAACACTGAAGCTTTCTTT. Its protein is CASSREENTEAFF.

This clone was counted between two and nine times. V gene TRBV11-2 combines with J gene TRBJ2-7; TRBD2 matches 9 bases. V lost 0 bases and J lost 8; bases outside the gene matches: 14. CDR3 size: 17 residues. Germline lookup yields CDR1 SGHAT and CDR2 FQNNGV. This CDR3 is CASSLELTSGGLLKQYF. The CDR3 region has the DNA TGTGCCAGCAGCTTAGAATTGACTAGCGGAGGCCTACTGAAGCAGTACTTC.

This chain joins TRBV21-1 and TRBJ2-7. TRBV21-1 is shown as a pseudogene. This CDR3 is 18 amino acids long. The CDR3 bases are TGTGCCAGCAGCAAATTAATCCCCTCCGAGAGGGGTAAATACGAGCAGTACTTC. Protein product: CASSKLIPSERGKYEQYF.

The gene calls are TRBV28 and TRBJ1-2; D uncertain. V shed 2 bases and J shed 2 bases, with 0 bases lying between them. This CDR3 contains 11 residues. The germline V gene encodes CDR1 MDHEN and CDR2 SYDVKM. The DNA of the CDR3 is TGTGCCAGCAGTTTAAACTATGGCTACACCTTC. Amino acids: CASSLNYGYTF.

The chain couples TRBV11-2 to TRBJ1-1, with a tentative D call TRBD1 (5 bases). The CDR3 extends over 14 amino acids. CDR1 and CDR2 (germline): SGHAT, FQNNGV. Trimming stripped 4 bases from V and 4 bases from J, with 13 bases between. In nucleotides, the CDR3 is TGTGCCAGCAGCTCCGCATGGGGGGTCACTGAAGCTTTCTTT. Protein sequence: CASSSAWGVTEAFF.

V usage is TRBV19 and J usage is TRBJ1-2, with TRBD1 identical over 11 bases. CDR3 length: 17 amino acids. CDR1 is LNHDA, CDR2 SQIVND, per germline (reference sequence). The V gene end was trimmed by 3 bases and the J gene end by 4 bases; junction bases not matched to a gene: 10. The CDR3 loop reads CASSIWTGGAGSYGYTF. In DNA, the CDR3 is TGTGCCAGTAGTATTTGGACAGGGGGCGCGGGCTCCTATGGCTACACCTTC.

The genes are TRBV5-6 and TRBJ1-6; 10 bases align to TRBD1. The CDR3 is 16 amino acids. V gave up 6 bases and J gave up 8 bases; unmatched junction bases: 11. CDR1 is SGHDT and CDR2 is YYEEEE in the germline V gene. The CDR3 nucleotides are TGTGCCAGCACCCTTCGCTGGACAGGGGGGTATTCACCCCTCCACTTT. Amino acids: CASTLRWTGGYSPLHF.

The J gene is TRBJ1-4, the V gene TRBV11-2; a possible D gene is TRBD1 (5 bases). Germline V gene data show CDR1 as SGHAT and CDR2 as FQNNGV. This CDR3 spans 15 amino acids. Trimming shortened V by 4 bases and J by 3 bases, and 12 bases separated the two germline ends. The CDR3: CASSSPGLANEKLFF. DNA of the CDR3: TGTGCCAGCAGCTCCCCGGGGCTGGCTAATGAAAAACTGTTTTTT.